These 23 T cell receptor beta chains share one sample of origin, sequenced in a study of PD-1 blockade in classical Hodgkin lymphoma. Time point specified: cycle 4 day 1 (C4D1), after around six weeks of nivolumab. All trial patients relapsed after autologous stem cell transplantation. Profiling relied on immunoSEQ multiplex PCR, and the TCRdb table lists in-frame clones only, not all of them. Among about 19,000 clones, approximately 73% were seen once, and the ten largest hold 20% to 25%. Specimen: peripheral blood mononuclear cells (PBMCs), collected before the fourth cycle of nivolumab. The receptors were gathered from a human donor with classical Hodgkin lymphoma.

The chain couples TRBV18 to TRBJ1-4; D ambiguous. Trimming removed 6 bases at V and 2 bases at J, with 16 bases between. The germline V gene has CDR1 KGHSH and CDR2 LQKENI. The CDR3 spans 16 residues. This chain's CDR3 is CASSSTAGRTNEKLFF. CDR3 DNA sequence: TGTGCCAGCTCCTCAACCGCCGGGAGGACTAATGAAAAACTGTTTTTT.

The V call is TRBV7-2, the J call TRBJ2-1; 8 nucleotides match TRBD1. The CDR3 is 17 amino acids. Germline CDR1 is SGHTA and CDR2 is FQGNSA. J lost 2 bases, V lost 2 bases, and 8 bases had no gene match. CDR3 bases: TGTGCCAGCAGCTTAACGAAAGGACAGGGCGCCTACAATGAGCAGTTCTTC. Encoded protein: CASSLTKGQGAYNEQFF.

The chain joins TRBV11-1 to TRBJ1-6; D remains unclear. CDR3 size: 16 residues. Trimming shortened V by 5 bases and J by 8 bases, and 19 bases separated the two germline ends. The germline V gene has CDR1 SGHAT and CDR2 FQDESV (reference sequence). CDR3 nucleotides: TGTGCCAGCAGCCGCAGTATGGATCCGGAGTATTCACCCCTCCACTTT. This sequence encodes CASSRSMDPEYSPLHF.

The chain has TRBV2 and TRBJ2-5, with TRBD1 identical over 9 bases. The closer fit of TRBJ2-7 to the DNA end suggests the J call may be wrong. This CDR3 is built from 13 residues. Germline CDR1 is SNHLY and CDR2 is FYNNEI. CDR3 sequence: CASSDTGGGEQYF. CDR3 sequence (DNA): TGTGCCAGCAGTGACACAGGGGGCGGCGAGCAGTACTTC.

The chain joins TRBV6-5 to TRBJ1-6; D is perhaps TRBD1 (6 bases). Looked up from germline, CDR1 is MNHEY and CDR2 is SVGAGI. This CDR3 region has 15 residues. Trimming took 6 bases from V and 6 from J, leaving 15 bases between them. The CDR3 region has the DNA TGTGCCAGCAGCATGGGGGGGCAGACTAATTCACCCCTCCACTTT. Residues: CASSMGGQTNSPLHF.

CDR3 in amino acids: CASTVIDRGFDGYTF. The DNA for the CDR3 is TGTGCCAGCACCGTGATAGACAGGGGGTTTGACGGCTACACCTTC. The V and J genes are TRBV9 and TRBJ1-2; 9 nucleotides agree with TRBD1. Germline lookup yields CDR1 SGDLS and CDR2 YYNGEE. The V segment lost 6 bases and the J segment 8 bases; nucleotides outside the gene matches: 14. The CDR3 is made up of 15 amino acids.

The chain has TRBV4-3 and TRBJ2-7; 7 nucleotides match TRBD2. CDR3 length equals 14 residues. Germline V gene lookup returns CDR1 LGHNA and CDR2 YSLEER. V shed 5 bases and J 6 bases; nucleotides not matched to a gene: 10. CDR3 bases: TGCGCCAGCAGCTTAAAGCGCGGGGGAGCCGAGCAGTACTTC. Residues: CASSLKRGGAEQYF.

Regarding this clone: The same CDR3 also results from other DNA sequences found in this sample. The chain couples TRBV27 to TRBJ1-6; D remains ambiguous. The CDR3 is made up of 12 amino acids. The V end was cut by 6 bases, the J end by 10 bases, with 10 bases between. Germline loops: CDR1 MNHEY, CDR2 SMNVEV (reference sequence). The CDR3 spells CASSPSLSPLHF. The CDR3 nucleotides read TGTGCCAGCAGCCCTTCGTTGTCACCCCTCCACTTT.

The chain couples TRBV28 to TRBJ2-2; D gene ambiguous. The CDR3 totals 13 residues. Germline loops: CDR1 MDHEN, CDR2 SYDVKM. The V and J ends lost 6 bases and 9 bases respectively, with 14 bases between them. The CDR3 is CASSLSIGWELFF. The CDR3 DNA is TGTGCCAGCAGCCTCAGCATCGGGTGGGAGCTGTTTTTT.

V and J are TRBV2 and TRBJ1-1; 8 bases agree with TRBD1. This CDR3 contains 14 residues. Germline trimming cut 4 bases from V and 2 bases from J; bases unmatched to any gene: 3. Germline CDR1 reads SNHLY; CDR2 reads FYNNEI. The CDR3 here is CASSGDRFNTEAFF. CDR3 DNA: TGTGCCAGCAGTGGGGACAGGTTTAACACTGAAGCTTTCTTT.

The J gene is TRBJ2-1, the V gene TRBV10-2; the D gene is possibly TRBD2 (6 bases). V was shortened by 3 bases and J by 3 bases, with 9 bases between the two germline ends. The CDR3 is made up of 14 amino acids. Germline values: CDR1 WSHSY, CDR2 SAAADI. CDR3 sequence reads: CASSDAGNYNEQFF. CDR3 DNA sequence: TGCGCCAGCAGTGATGCGGGGAACTACAATGAGCAGTTCTTC.

V usage is TRBV5-1 and J usage is TRBJ2-7; TRBD1 agrees at 9 bases. The CDR3 is 13 amino acids. J lost 7 bases, V lost 8 bases, and 10 bases had no gene match. The germline CDR1 and CDR2 sequences are SGHRS and YFSETQ. The CDR3 nucleotides are TGCGCCAGGACAGGGGGTAGACCTTCAGAGCAGTACGTC. Translated, it gives CARTGGRPSEQYV.

This chain connects TRBV28 to TRBJ1-1, with D unclear. CDR1 is MDHEN and CDR2 is SYDVKM in the germline V gene. This CDR3 is 11 amino acids long. V gave up 10 bases and J gave up 1 base, with 7 bases separating them. The CDR3 DNA reads TGTGCCACCCACAGGAACACTGAAGCTTTCTTT. Translated: CATHRNTEAFF.

The chain recombines TRBV15 with TRBJ1-1; the D gene is possibly TRBD1 (5 bases). Germline values: CDR1 LNHNV, CDR2 YYDKDF (reference sequence). The CDR3 length is 14 residues. V dropped 5 bases and J dropped 0 bases, with 10 bases sitting between them. The CDR3 DNA follows: TGTGCCACCAGCTTGGGACCCCTGAACACTGAAGCTTTCTTT. As protein: CATSLGPLNTEAFF.

This rearrangement joins TRBV6-6 to TRBJ2-1; D gene unclear. V was cut by 2 bases and J by 9 bases, with 5 bases left in between. The germline V gene encodes CDR1 MNHNY and CDR2 SVGAGI (reference sequence). There are 11 residues in the CDR3. CDR3: CASSYGAEQFF. The DNA of the CDR3 is TGTGCCAGCAGTTACGGCGCTGAGCAGTTCTTC.

This chain joins TRBV4-3 and TRBJ2-5; 11 bases line up with TRBD1. CDR3 size: 18 residues. The junction had 8 bases not matched to a gene; V was cut back by 1 base and J by 1 base. Germline CDR1 LGHNA, CDR2 YSLEER. The CDR3 nucleotides are TGCGCCAGCAGCCAAGCCTGGGGACAGGGGGGTTTCCAAGAGACCCAGTACTTC. Encoded protein: CASSQAWGQGGFQETQYF.

Comments on this clone: Other DNA sequences in this sample translate to the same CDR3. The chain carries TRBV7-9 and TRBJ2-1; weak D call: TRBD2 (5 bases). CDR1 SEHNR and CDR2 FQNEAQ come from the germline V gene (reference sequence). V was clipped by 5 bases and J by 1 base, with 6 bases between them. CDR3 length: 13 residues. CDR3 protein: CASSPGSYNEQFF. CDR3 in DNA: TGTGCCAGCAGCCCGGGATCCTACAATGAGCAGTTCTTC. Together with reference TRBV7-9 and TRBJ2-1, the CDR3 gives the full variable domain: DTGVSQNPRHKITKRGQNVTFRCDPISEHNRLYWYRQTLGQGPEFLTYFQNEAQLEKSRLLSDRFSAERPKGSFSTLEIQRTEQGDSAMYLCASSPGSYNEQFFGPGTRLTVL.

This clone is labeled medium-sized. The chain joins TRBV4-3 to TRBJ1-5; D is unresolved. This CDR3 is built from 15 residues. V shed 0 bases and J shed 7 bases, with 13 bases lying between them. The germline CDR1 and CDR2 sequences are LGHNA and YSLEER. The CDR3 nucleotides read TGCGCCAGCAGCCAAGATAGTCACCTAGGCCAGCCCCAGCATTTT. This gives the protein CASSQDSHLGQPQHF.

This sequence joins TRBV6-1 and TRBJ2-7; weak D call: TRBD1 (5 bases). Germline V gene lookup returns CDR1 MNHNS and CDR2 SASEGT. Trimming removed 10 bases from V and 5 bases from J, with 21 bases in between. The CDR3 extends over 14 amino acids. DNA of the CDR3: TGTGCCACCGCCGTACTCCAGGGCCTACACGAGCAGTACTTC. Its translation is CATAVLQGLHEQYF.

A few counts support this clone. The rearrangement joins TRBV5-1 to TRBJ2-1; 11 bases map to TRBD2. The CDR3 spans 15 residues. From germline, CDR1 is SGHRS and CDR2 YFSETQ. The V and J ends lost 3 bases and 6 bases, in that order; junction bases with no gene match: 5. The CDR3 DNA follows: TGCGCCAGCAGCTGGCTAGCGGGAGGTAGCAATGAGCAGTTCTTC. It specifies CASSWLAGGSNEQFF. Full variable domain (outside the CDR3, taken from reference TRBV5-1 and TRBJ2-1): KAGVTQTPRYLIKTRGQQVTLSCSPISGHRSVSWYQQTPGQGLQFLFEYFSETQRNKGNFPGRFSGRQFSNSRSEMNVSTLELGDSALYLCASSWLAGGSNEQFFGPGTRLTVL.

The chain combines TRBV30 with TRBJ2-3; 10 positions match TRBD2. With V trimmed by 4 bases and J by 6 bases, 10 bases remained unmatched. CDR3 length equals 15 residues. Looked up from germline, CDR1 is GTSNPN and CDR2 is SVGIG (reference sequence). CDR3 in amino acids: CAWKKREGVWDTQYF. The DNA for the CDR3 is TGTGCCTGGAAAAAGCGGGAGGGTGTGTGGGATACGCAGTATTTT.

Only a few counts were recorded for this clone. The chain has TRBV19 and TRBJ1-6, with D perhaps TRBD1 (6 bases). The CDR3 spans 16 residues. V shed 3 bases and J shed 10 bases, with 19 bases lying between them. Germline V gene lookup returns CDR1 LNHDA and CDR2 SQIVND (reference sequence). CDR3 sequence reads: CASSMGAGNLGSPLHF. CDR3 nucleotides: TGTGCCAGTAGTATGGGGGCCGGGAACCTCGGGTCACCCCTCCACTTT.

This clone has only a few counts. The J gene is TRBJ2-1, the V gene TRBV28; 13 bases are a match to TRBD2. Per the germline V gene, CDR1 is MDHEN and CDR2 is SYDVKM. The CDR3 spans 19 residues. After removal of 6 bases from V and 1 base from J, the junction contained 12 bases not matched to a gene. The CDR3 nucleotides read TGTGCCAGCAGCACCGGACTAGCGGGAGTTTCGGCATCCTACAATGAGCAGTTCTTC. It translates to CASSTGLAGVSASYNEQFF. The full variable domain, its missing parts supplied by reference TRBV28 and TRBJ2-1, is DVKVTQSSRYLVKRTGEKVFLECVQDMDHENMFWYRQDPGLGLRLIYFSYDVKMKEKGDIPEGYSVSREKKERFSLILESASTNQTSMYLCASSTGLAGVSASYNEQFFGPGTRLTVL.